This TCR beta chain was sequenced for a study of blood T cells in healthy people across ages. The use of a sample-barcoded 5' primer and a J-beta primer mix characterized a second PCR of roughly 6 to 11 cycles. MiXCR, applied by TCRdb to the 5' RACE reads, yields one record per CDR3 protein. The sample contains approximately 760,000 distinct CDR3 sequences, approximately 25% of which appear only once. The V end was cut by 6 bases, the J end by 1 base, with 13 bases between. This CDR3 is built from 15 residues. The same data also contributed to another study, on T cells of mothers and their children.

The receptor was isolated from a boy between 10 and 17 years old in good health. The rearrangement joins TRBV12-3 or TRBV12-4 to TRBJ2-1; maybe TRBD1 (6 bases). Sequencing input: blood. The CDR3 nucleotides read TGTGCCAGCAGCCCTCGGACAGTGTCCTACAATGAGCAGTTCTTC. Residues: CASSPRTVSYNEQFF.